The clone carrying this TCR beta chain was observed once. What it binds is not known. PCR employed 60 Vbeta and 13 Jbeta primers. Per the study methods: As a later analysis found, there were around 86 million unique TCR beta chains, of which roughly 11 million were shared. The method was immunoSEQ multiplex PCR; TCRdb's version includes in-frame clones alone and lacks a portion of them. The DNA gave D and trimming, while V, J and clone size come from that table. This sample carries around 200,000 clones, about four fifths of them seen once, and the ten largest clones take 1.6%. These data come from a study of cytomegalovirus exposure and HLA in healthy donors. Across the whole study: Around 80 million unique TCR sequences came from HLA-typed donors in an early release. The study's findings and limits: Later analysis indicated greater clonal expansion among HLA-associated TCR beta chains than among equally common other chains. A later analysis reportedly found that, within productive TCRs, an Asian-associated ancestry cluster had fewer N-insertions than the mean observed across the 666 donors.

The sequenced material came from PBMCs. This clonotype originated in a man in his forties or fifties in good health and CMV-seronegative.

CDR3: CAWSVGLAAYEQYF. CDR3 nucleotide sequence: TGTGCCTGGAGTGTCGGACTAGCGGCCTACGAGCAGTACTTC. This chain connects TRBV30 to TRBJ2-5, with 10 bases lining up with TRBD2. The DNA end favors TRBJ2-7, so the J call may be wrong. The CDR3 runs to 14 residues. Germline V gives CDR1 GTSNPN, CDR2 SVGIG (reference sequence).